This T cell receptor (beta chain) appears in the sequencing data of a study of neurological immune-mediated disorders (dated by TCRdb to the late 2010s). For the wider study: Of the 35 or so multiple sclerosis patients, approximately 31 had relapsing-remitting MS and 3 had secondary progressive MS. The study compared peripheral blood TCR-beta repertoires of HTLV-I-associated myelopathy (HAM/TSP) patients, multiple sclerosis patients and healthy controls using UMI-based sequencing. Longitudinal samples, technical triplicates and paired sorted CD4+ and CD8+ T-cell subsets, alongside PBMC samples, were included among the approximately 110 TCR-beta libraries. The cohort included some 66 subjects: approximately 15 with HAM/TSP, around 34 with multiple sclerosis, and around 20 healthy controls.

The germline V end is reduced by 5 bases and the J end by 5 bases; junction bases left unmatched: 14. From cysteine to phenylalanine, the CDR3 is 16 amino acids long. CDR3 DNA is the only sequence kept; it has 48 bases, read in frame from the first base. In the germline V gene, CDR1 corresponds to SNHLY and CDR2 to FYNNEI. This clonotype was counted at least ten times. What antigen it recognizes has not been identified. There are no base qualities to consult, and no much larger clone falls within one base. For the unsorted PBMC libraries, 2 million PBMCs were stored in RNAlater at -80 degrees C until RNA extraction and were used to generate the libraries. The multiple sclerosis patients were enrolled in a US clinical protocol that evaluated disease progression with magnetic resonance imaging. Peripheral blood was subjected to Ficoll-Hypaque density gradient centrifugation to isolate PBMCs, which were then cryopreserved in liquid nitrogen.

General conclusions and limits of the study: The MS cluster showed no association with clinical or MRI features, and the authors stated that larger cohorts are needed. TCR clonal expansion was highest in HAM/TSP patients and lowest in MS patients, with MS patients falling below even healthy controls. No identical CDR3 amino acid sequences were found to be shared among expanded clones across subjects, suggesting that TCR-beta repertoires were private in all groups. In a phylogenetic analysis, the repertoires of 18 out of 34 MS patients fell into a single cluster of related CDR3 sequences, pointing to a possible signature at the repertoire level.

cDNA was synthesized by template-switch 5'RACE using a primer carrying a 10-nucleotide random unique molecular identifier by which each TCR transcript was tagged. Over 190 million TCR-beta sequences, covering 15-18 subjects, were produced in each sequencing run. The RNeasy kit was used for extraction of total RNA. Using the KAPA Real-time Library Amplification kit, TCR-beta VDJ regions were amplified with primers for the TCR constant region and the 5'RACE anchor. Sample indexes and Illumina adaptors were added in a first PCR, after which library yield was increased in a second PCR. The roughly 650 bp TCR product was size-selected on a 2% E-gel SizeSelection system after Ampure bead purification. Before pooling, library quality was checked on a Bioanalyzer, concentration was measured with Qubit, and libraries were quantified with the Kapa Library Quantification kit. Paired-end 2 x 150 bp sequencing of the libraries was performed on an Illumina HiSeq 2500. To increase sequence diversity, about 25-30% phiX was spiked into each library pool. Regarding the original processing steps: The UMI-based MiGEC pipeline processed quality-filtered reads and removed over 80% of raw TCR sequences during error correction. IMGT germline references were used for aligning VDJ genes, and each clonotype was defined as a unique CDR3 amino acid sequence together with its V-J genes. Clonal expansion, Shannon diversity, and CDR3 relatedness (CalcPairwiseDistances, ClusterSamples) were evaluated with VDJtools, and phylogenetic trees were built with CLCbio workbench. Using coefficient-of-variation modelling across technical triplicates, the study counted a clone as expanded if it had at least 8 unique UMIs. TCRdb trimmed public reads at Q25 via fastp, called clones via MiXCR and kept in-frame beta chains. Duplicate CDR3 protein sequences are folded into a single record with the most common DNA and genes. TCRdb's processing, not the authors', yielded these V and J calls. In this sample the table shows roughly 59,000 distinct CDR3 sequences, about 5.2% of which occur a single time. In total, the top ten clones hold roughly 5.7% of the sample.

The sample comprised PBMCs. This receptor was identified in a human donor with multiple sclerosis. The donor label of this sample is uncertain. The chain couples TRBV2 to TRBJ2-5, with TRBD1 identical over 7 junction bases. The CDR3 in this case is CASSSGQVLLRETQYF. The DNA sequence is given as TGTGCCAGCAGTTCCGGACAGGTCCTATTACGGGAGACCCAGTACTTC.